The rows below give T cell receptor beta chains drawn from one sample of a study of cytomegalovirus exposure and HLA in healthy donors. Assay used: immunoSEQ multiplex PCR; TCRdb lists only in-frame clones, some missing. The profile covers 150,000 to 200,000 clones, with about four fifths appearing a single time and over 12% taken by the ten largest. The specimen sequenced was PBMCs. The receptors originated from a woman aged 25-40 years in good health and CMV-seropositive. The CDR3 runs from the conserved cysteine through the conserved F or W. A D gene is named only where the DNA matches it firmly. Only part of the rows carry a size: once, few, many, or a class if the clone is expanded.

D	V	J	size	DNA	CDR3
-	TRBV4-1	TRBJ1-1	-	TGCGCCAGCAGCCAAGAACCGGGTGTGAACACTGAAGCTTTCTTT	CASSQEPGVNTEAFF
-	TRBV5-1	TRBJ2-1	-	TGCGCCAGCAGCTTGGTTGGTAGCGGCCATCCCAATGAGCAGTTCTTC	CASSLVGSGHPNEQFF
-	TRBV19	TRBJ2-2	-	TGTGCCAGTAGTATAGCCGGAGGGTCCGGGGAGCTGTTTTTT	CASSIAGGSGELFF
TRBD2	TRBV5-1	TRBJ2-3	few	TGCGCCAGCAGCTTGGCTTCTAGCGGGGGGGAAGGCACAGATACGCAGTATTTT	CASSLASSGGEGTDTQYF
-	TRBV7-2	TRBJ2-7	once	TGTGCCAGCAGTCCCTTCACGGGTTCTTACGAGCAGTACTTC	CASSPFTGSYEQYF
-	TRBV15	TRBJ2-2	once	TGTGCCACCAGCGGCCGACAGAACACCGGGGAGCTGTTTTTT	CATSGRQNTGELFF
-	TRBV7-2	TRBJ1-2	-	TGTGCCAGCAGCCCCCAGGCCAGGGGAATTTATGGCTACACCTTC	CASSPQARGIYGYTF
-	TRBV11-3	TRBJ1-2	-	TGTGCCAGCAGCTTATCAGGGGCAACTAACTATGGCTACACCTTC	CASSLSGATNYGYTF
-	TRBV27	TRBJ2-3	-	TGTGCCAGCAGTTCCCGAATAGCCGGCACAGATACGCAGTATTTT	CASSSRIAGTDTQYF
TRBD1	TRBV27	TRBJ2-1	-	TGTGCCAGCAGTCCACGGACAGGGAGGTACAATGAGCAGTTCTTC	CASSPRTGRYNEQFF
-	TRBV19	TRBJ1-4	-	TGTGCCAGCGACTATGAAAAACTGTTTTTT	CASDYEKLFF
TRBD1	TRBV13	TRBJ2-5	-	TGTGCCAGCAGCGGACGGACAGGGGGCAGGGAAGAGACCCAGTACTTC	CASSGRTGGREETQYF
TRBD2	TRBV11-2	TRBJ2-3	few	TGTGCCAGCGGGATAACTAGCGGGAGCACAGATACGCAGTATTTT	CASGITSGSTDTQYF
-	TRBV30	TRBJ1-2	few	TGTGCCTGGAGTGTAAGGAGGGTCAGCTATGGCTACACCTTC	CAWSVRRVSYGYTF
-	TRBV28	TRBJ1-2	-	TGTGCCAGCAGTCAACAGGCCGACGGCGCCTATGGCTACACCTTC	CASSQQADGAYGYTF
-	TRBV27	TRBJ1-1	many	TGTGCCAGCAGTGTCGACTCCTGGGCTGAAGCTTTCTTT	CASSVDSWAEAFF
-	TRBV7-3	TRBJ2-1	-	TGTGCCAGCAGCTTAAGCTCGGGAGAGCAGTTCTTC	CASSLSSGEQFF
-	TRBV30	TRBJ2-5	-	TGTGCCTGGAAACTACTGACAGTGCCGGGGACCCAGTACTTC	CAWKLLTVPGTQYF
TRBD2	TRBV5-1	TRBJ2-3	-	TGCGCCAGCAGCTTACTAGCGGGTATCACAGATACGCAGTATTTT	CASSLLAGITDTQYF
-	TRBV6-6	TRBJ2-7	-	TGTGCCAGCAGCCGAGGTCCCAACTCCTACGAGCAGTACTTC	CASSRGPNSYEQYF
TRBD1	TRBV9	TRBJ1-1	-	TGTGCCAGCAGCCACCAGGGGGGAGAGAGAACTGAAGCTTTCTTT	CASSHQGGERTEAFF
-	TRBV4-1	TRBJ2-7	-	TGCGCCAGCAGCCAAGATACAGGGCCTCGCTCCTACGAGCAGTACTTC	CASSQDTGPRSYEQYF
-	TRBV5-6	TRBJ1-1	-	TGTGCCAGCAGCTTGGAGGCGGTCTTGAACACTGAAGCTTTCTTT	CASSLEAVLNTEAFF
-	TRBV28	TRBJ1-1	-	TGTGCCAGCAGCTCCGCGGGGATCGTGAACACTGAAGCTTTCTTT	CASSSAGIVNTEAFF
-	TRBV30	TRBJ2-1	-	TGTGCCTGGAGTGTTTCAGGGAATGCGCAGTTCTTC	CAWSVSGNAQFF
-	TRBV7-2	TRBJ2-5	-	TGTGCCAGCAGCTCAAACCAAGAGACCCAGTACTTC	CASSSNQETQYF
TRBD1	TRBV9	TRBJ2-7	-	TGTGCCAGCAGCGTAGGGGGGACAGGGTCCTACGAGCAGTACTTC	CASSVGGTGSYEQYF
-	TRBV25-1	TRBJ1-6	once	TGTGCCAGCAGTGGTCTTTACTCGGGGACTGGGAATTCACCCCTCCACTTT	CASSGLYSGTGNSPLHF
TRBD1	TRBV6-5	TRBJ2-3	-	TGTGCCAGCAGTTTAACAGGGGCCAGCACAGATACGCAGTATTTT	CASSLTGASTDTQYF
-	TRBV29-1	TRBJ1-6	-	TGCAGCGTCCTGAGACAGTTCAATTCACCCCTCCACTTT	CSVLRQFNSPLHF
-	TRBV5-4	TRBJ1-2	-	TGTGCCAGCAGCTTACAGGGTAGGGATGGCTACACCTTC	CASSLQGRDGYTF
-	TRBV11-2	TRBJ2-1	-	TGTGCCAGCAGCCAGTCACCCACGAGGTTACGGCAGTTCTTC	CASSQSPTRLRQFF
TRBD1	TRBV10-3	TRBJ1-5	few	TGTGCCATCAGTGGAACAGGGGAAGGACAGCCCCAGCATTTT	CAISGTGEGQPQHF
TRBD1	TRBV10-3	TRBJ1-1	-	TGTGCCATCACCGGGACAGGCACTGAAGCTTTCTTT	CAITGTGTEAFF
TRBD1	TRBV5-6	TRBJ2-3	few	TGTGCCAGCAGCTTGGCCCGGACAGGGGTCGGGGATACGCAGTATTTT	CASSLARTGVGDTQYF
-	TRBV5-5	TRBJ2-7	-	TGTGCCAGCAGCTTGGCCCCAGTTATCCCCTACGAGCAGTACTTC	CASSLAPVIPYEQYF
TRBD1	TRBV7-9	TRBJ2-3	-	TGTGCCAGCAGCTCGGGGGGGACAGGGGTGTTATATACAGATACGCAGTATTTT	CASSSGGTGVLYTDTQYF
TRBD1	TRBV2	TRBJ2-7	-	TGTGCCAGCAGTGGGGACAGGGCGGCCGAGCAGTACTTC	CASSGDRAAEQYF